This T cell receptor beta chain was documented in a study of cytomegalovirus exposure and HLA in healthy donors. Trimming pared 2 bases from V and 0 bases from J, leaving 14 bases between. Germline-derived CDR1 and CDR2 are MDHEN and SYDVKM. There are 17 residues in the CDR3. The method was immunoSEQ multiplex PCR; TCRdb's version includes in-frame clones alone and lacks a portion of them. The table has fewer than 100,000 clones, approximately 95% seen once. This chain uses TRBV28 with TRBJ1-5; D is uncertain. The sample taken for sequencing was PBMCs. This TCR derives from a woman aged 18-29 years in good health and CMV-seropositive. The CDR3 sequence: CASSLRFGRDSNQPQHF. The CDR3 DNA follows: TGTGCCAGCAGTTTAAGGTTCGGGAGGGATAGCAATCAGCCCCAGCATTTT. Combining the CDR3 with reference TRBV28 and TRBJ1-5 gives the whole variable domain DVKVTQSSRYLVKRTGEKVFLECVQDMDHENMFWYRQDPGLGLRLIYFSYDVKMKEKGDIPEGYSVSREKKERFSLILESASTNQTSMYLCASSLRFGRDSNQPQHFGDGTRLSIL.